This T cell receptor beta chain came from a study of cytomegalovirus exposure and HLA in healthy donors. The study's findings and limits: With DRB1 most and HLA-C fewest, TCR association rates differed between HLA loci in a later analysis. Earlier findings revealed that most TCR beta V segments proved productive either about 87% or about 30% of the time. Later, an analysis showed that TCR beta chains associated with HLA were more clonally expanded than others that were equally common.

Amplification used 60 Vbeta primers and 13 Jbeta primers. Clones were sequenced by immunoSEQ multiplex PCR, and TCRdb holds only the in-frame ones, with some missing. The repertoire holds 130,000 or so clones, roughly three fifths seen once, with approximately 1.7% in the top ten. This clone was counted between two and nine times. Its antigen remains unknown. CDR3 length equals 10 residues. V lost 8 bases and J 5 bases, leaving 3 bases between the germline ends. Per germline, CDR1 SNHLY and CDR2 FYNNEI. The chain links TRBV2 to TRBJ1-4; D remains ambiguous. The sample taken for sequencing was PBMCs. This receptor was taken from a male donor in good health and CMV-seronegative. DNA of the CDR3: TGTGCCAGCCGGAATGAAAAACTGTTTTTT. Translating it yields CASRNEKLFF.